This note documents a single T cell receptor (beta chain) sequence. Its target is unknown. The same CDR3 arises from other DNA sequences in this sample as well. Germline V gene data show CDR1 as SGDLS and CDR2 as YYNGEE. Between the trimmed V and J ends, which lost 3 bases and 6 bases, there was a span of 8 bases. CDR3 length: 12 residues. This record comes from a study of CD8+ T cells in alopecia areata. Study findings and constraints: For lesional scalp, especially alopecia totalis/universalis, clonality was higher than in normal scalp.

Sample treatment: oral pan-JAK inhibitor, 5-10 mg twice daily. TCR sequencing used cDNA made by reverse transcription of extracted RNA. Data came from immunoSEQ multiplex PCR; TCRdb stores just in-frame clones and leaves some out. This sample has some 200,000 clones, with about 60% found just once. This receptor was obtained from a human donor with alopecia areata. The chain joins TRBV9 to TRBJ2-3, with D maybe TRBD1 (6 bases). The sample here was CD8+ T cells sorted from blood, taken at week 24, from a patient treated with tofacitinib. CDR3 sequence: CASSGQGDTQYF. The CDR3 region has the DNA TGTGCCAGCAGCGGGCAGGGGGATACGCAGTATTTT.